The rows below give T cell receptor beta chains drawn from one sample of a study of response to subunit inactivated influenza vaccine. One entry per CDR3 protein results from TCRdb running MiXCR on the RT-PCR reads. The table records 400,000 to 650,000 distinct CDR3 sequences, 6.5% to 8% of them present only once. The sequences come from PBMCs from blood, collected 23 months after vaccination. These receptors all stem from a man aged 45 to 70 who received an inactivated influenza vaccine. The CDR3 runs from the conserved cysteine through the conserved F or W. The D gene is left open where the match is weak. The listing skips clone size in some rows; elsewhere it reads once, few, many or a size class.

clone_size j_call d_call v_call cdr3_aa cdr3_nt
- TRBJ2-7 - TRBV10-3 CAISEPSRPPVVTYEQYF TGTGCCATCAGTGAGCCTTCGCGGCCCCCGGTTGTAACCTACGAGCAGTACTTC
few TRBJ2-5 TRBD1 TRBV18 CASSRETGLDQETQYF TGTGCCAGCTCCCGCGAGACAGGGCTGGACCAAGAGACCCAGTACTTC
- TRBJ2-1 TRBD1 TRBV4-1 CASSAGDRGLGNEQFF TGCGCCAGCAGCGCGGGCGACAGGGGGCTTGGCAATGAGCAGTTCTTC
many TRBJ2-2 - TRBV20-1 CSAVKSAAAGELFF TGCAGTGCCGTGAAGTCGGCCGCGGCCGGGGAGCTGTTTTTT
- TRBJ1-4 - TRBV28 CASKREQKLFF TGTGCCTCCAAGAGGGAGCAAAAACTGTTTTTT
many TRBJ2-5 TRBD2 TRBV25-1 CASSPRSLAGAETQYF TGTGCCAGCAGTCCAAGGTCGCTAGCGGGAGCAGAGACCCAGTACTTC
many TRBJ2-5 - TRBV7-2 CASSLAGSGGAQETQYF TGTGCCAGCAGCTTAGCAGGAAGTGGCGGGGCACAAGAGACCCAGTACTTC
many TRBJ2-6 TRBD1 TRBV20-1 CSARTGSSSGANVLTF TGCAGTGCCCGGACAGGCTCCAGCTCTGGGGCCAACGTCCTGACTTTC
many TRBJ2-6 - TRBV4-1 CASSQYSGANVLTF TGCGCCAGCAGCCAATACTCTGGGGCCAACGTCCTGACTTTC
many TRBJ2-5 - TRBV6-5 CASSYGPQETQYF TGTGCCAGCAGTTACGGGCCCCAAGAGACCCAGTACTTC
many TRBJ2-5 - TRBV12-3/TRBV12-4 CASSRGVAETQYF TGTGCCAGCAGTCGCGGGGTTGCCGAGACCCAGTACTTC
- TRBJ2-3 - TRBV7-2 CASSQSSSLSTDTQYF TGTGCCAGCAGCCAATCAAGTAGCCTGAGCACAGATACGCAGTATTTT
many TRBJ2-2 - TRBV5-1 CASSLALANTGELFF TGCGCCAGCAGTTTGGCACTCGCGAACACCGGGGAGCTGTTTTTT
many TRBJ2-1 TRBD2 TRBV9 CASSPPSGGYNEQFF TGTGCCAGCAGCCCTCCTAGCGGGGGGTACAATGAGCAGTTCTTC
few TRBJ2-1 TRBD1 TRBV6-1 CASSTGGQGRYEQFF TGTGCCAGCAGTACCGGCGGACAGGGGAGGTATGAGCAGTTCTTC
many TRBJ1-5 TRBD1 TRBV20-1 CSAKRPGQGASGNQPQHF TGCAGTGCTAAGCGTCCGGGACAGGGTGCGTCGGGCAATCAGCCCCAGCATTTT
few TRBJ2-6 TRBD1 TRBV29-1 CSVEPRGHSGANVLTF TGCAGCGTTGAACCCAGGGGGCATTCTGGGGCCAACGTCCTGACTTTC
- TRBJ2-3 TRBD2 TRBV6-2/TRBV6-3 CASSGRRFTDTQYF TGTGCCAGCAGCGGGAGGCGATTCACAGATACGCAGTATTTT
- TRBJ2-3 - TRBV5-1 CASSLGTALDTQYF TGCGCCAGCAGCTTAGGGACTGCTTTGGATACGCAGTATTTT
many TRBJ2-7 - TRBV7-8 CASSLVVNYEQYF TGTGCCAGCAGCTTAGTAGTTAACTACGAGCAGTACTTC
few TRBJ1-1 TRBD1 TRBV12-5 CASGLSTRTGEAFF TGTGCTAGTGGTTTGAGTACCCGGACAGGAGAAGCTTTCTTT
- TRBJ2-1 - TRBV28 CAGGGPADYNEQFF TGTGCCGGAGGGGGTCCCGCCGATTACAATGAGCAGTTCTTC
- TRBJ2-7 - TRBV20-1 CSAHHTGFYEQYF TGCAGTGCTCACCATACAGGGTTCTACGAGCAGTACTTC
- TRBJ1-1 - TRBV20-1 CSAREPGVRNTEAFF TGCAGTGCTAGAGAACCCGGGGTCCGGAACACTGAAGCTTTCTTT
- TRBJ2-1 - TRBV7-8 CASSLVGVDEQFF TGTGCCAGCAGCTTAGTCGGTGTGGATGAGCAGTTCTTC
- TRBJ1-1 - TRBV29-1 CSVGWGDTNTEAFF TGCAGCGTTGGGTGGGGGGATACGAACACTGAAGCTTTCTTT
few TRBJ2-3 TRBD2 TRBV24-1 CATSDLAGGNTDTQYF TGTGCCACCAGTGATCTAGCGGGGGGGAACACAGATACGCAGTATTTT